This T cell receptor (beta chain) stems from a study of CD8+ T cells in alopecia areata. The study, taken as a whole, reports: Scalp repertoires also include resident alphabeta T cells from normal skin. Scalp and blood retained many expanded lesional clones during tofacitinib.

As to treatment: oral pan-JAK inhibitor, 5-10 mg twice daily. A remark on this clone: Its antigen is not identified.

cDNA reverse transcribed from extracted RNA served as the sequencing template. Method: immunoSEQ multiplex PCR; TCRdb's copy keeps in-frame clones and lacks some. The sample lists under 95,000 clones, 70% to 80% occurring once. CDR1 is SNHLY, CDR2 FYNNEI, per germline. J lost 4 bases, V lost 7 bases, and 11 bases had no gene match. This CDR3 is built from 16 residues. This sample comprised CD8+ T cells sorted from blood, obtained at roughly week 45, from a patient treated with tofacitinib. This receptor was identified in a human donor with alopecia areata. This chain connects TRBV2 to TRBJ2-1, with 9 bases fitting TRBD1. In DNA form, the CDR3 reads TGTGCCAGCATCGAGATAGGGACAGGGATTTACAATGAGCAGTTCTTC. It encodes CASIEIGTGIYNEQFF.